The sequence of this T cell receptor beta chain was determined in a study of identifying expanded T cells in peripheral blood. Trimming cost V 3 bases and J 6 bases, with 18 bases left between them. CDR3 length: 15 residues. From germline, CDR1 is KGHSH and CDR2 LQKENI. The protocol was immunoSEQ multiplex PCR, while the TCRdb copy is restricted to in-frame clones and leaves out a portion. The sample lists some 120,000 clones; over 65% were seen once. As for this clone: No antigen is known for it.

The study, taken as a whole, reports: Clone count variance between approximately two-week samples rose with total template count.

Healthy donors had no documented immune events, such as infections, while sampled. Material for sequencing was blood. The receptor was isolated from a person between 18 and 75 years old in good health. The chain uses TRBV18 and TRBJ2-7; no clear D gene. The CDR3: CASSPALVSSGEQYF. CDR3 coding DNA: TGTGCCAGCTCACCTGCTTTAGTCTCAAGTGGCGAGCAGTACTTC.